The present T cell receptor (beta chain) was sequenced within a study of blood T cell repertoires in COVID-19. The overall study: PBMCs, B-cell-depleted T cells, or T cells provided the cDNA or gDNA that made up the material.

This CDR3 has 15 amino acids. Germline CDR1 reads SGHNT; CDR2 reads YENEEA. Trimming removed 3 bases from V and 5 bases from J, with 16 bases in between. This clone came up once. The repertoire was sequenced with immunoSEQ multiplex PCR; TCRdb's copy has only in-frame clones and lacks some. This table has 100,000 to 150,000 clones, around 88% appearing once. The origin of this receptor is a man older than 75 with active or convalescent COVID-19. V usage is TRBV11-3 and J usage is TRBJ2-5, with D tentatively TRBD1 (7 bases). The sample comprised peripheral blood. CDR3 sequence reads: CASSLSRGAHETQYF. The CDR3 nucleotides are TGTGCCAGCAGCTTGAGCAGGGGGGCCCATGAGACCCAGTACTTC.